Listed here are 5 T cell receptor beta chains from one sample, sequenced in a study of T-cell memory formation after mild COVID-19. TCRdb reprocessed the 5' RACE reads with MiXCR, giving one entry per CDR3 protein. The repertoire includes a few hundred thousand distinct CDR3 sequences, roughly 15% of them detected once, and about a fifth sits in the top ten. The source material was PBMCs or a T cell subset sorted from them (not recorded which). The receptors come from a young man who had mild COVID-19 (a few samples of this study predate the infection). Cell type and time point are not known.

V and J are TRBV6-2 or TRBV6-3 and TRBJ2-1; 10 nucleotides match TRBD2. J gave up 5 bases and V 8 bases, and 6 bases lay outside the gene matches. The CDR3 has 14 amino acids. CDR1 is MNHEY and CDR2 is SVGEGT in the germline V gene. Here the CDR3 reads CASVGLAGDNEQFF. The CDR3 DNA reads TGTGCCAGCGTGGGGCTAGCGGGGGACAATGAGCAGTTCTTC.

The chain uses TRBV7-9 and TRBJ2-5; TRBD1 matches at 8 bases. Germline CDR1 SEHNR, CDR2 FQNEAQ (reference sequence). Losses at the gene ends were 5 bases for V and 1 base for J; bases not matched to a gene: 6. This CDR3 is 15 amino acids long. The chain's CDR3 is CASSRDRSAQETQYF. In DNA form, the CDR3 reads TGTGCCAGCAGCAGGGACAGGTCAGCCCAAGAGACCCAGTACTTC.

CDR3: CASSKQGTYEQYV. In DNA, the CDR3 is TGTGCCAGCAGCAAACAGGGAACCTACGAGCAGTACGTC. This rearrangement joins TRBV6-2 or TRBV6-3 to TRBJ2-7; tentative D call: TRBD1 (6 bases). The CDR3 length is 13 residues. V lost 6 bases to trimming and J lost 2 bases, with 11 bases between them. Germline V CDR1 and CDR2: MNHEY, SVGEGT.

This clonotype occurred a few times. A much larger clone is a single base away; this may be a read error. The CDR3 region is CASSEPLSLNQPQHF. The CDR3 nucleotides are TGTGCCAGCAGTGAGCCCCTCTCCTTAAATCAGCCCCAGCATTTT. The chain uses TRBV6-2 or TRBV6-3 and TRBJ1-5; D is undetermined. CDR1 MNHEY and CDR2 SVGEGT come from the germline V gene. The CDR3 has 15 residues. The V end was cut by 5 bases, the J end by 4 bases, with 15 bases between.

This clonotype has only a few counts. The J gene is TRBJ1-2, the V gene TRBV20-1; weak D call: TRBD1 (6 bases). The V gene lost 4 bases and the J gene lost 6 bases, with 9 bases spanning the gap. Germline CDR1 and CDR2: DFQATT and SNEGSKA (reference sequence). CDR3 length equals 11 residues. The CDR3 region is CSANRDDGYTF. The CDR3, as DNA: TGCAGTGCTAACAGGGATGATGGCTACACCTTC.